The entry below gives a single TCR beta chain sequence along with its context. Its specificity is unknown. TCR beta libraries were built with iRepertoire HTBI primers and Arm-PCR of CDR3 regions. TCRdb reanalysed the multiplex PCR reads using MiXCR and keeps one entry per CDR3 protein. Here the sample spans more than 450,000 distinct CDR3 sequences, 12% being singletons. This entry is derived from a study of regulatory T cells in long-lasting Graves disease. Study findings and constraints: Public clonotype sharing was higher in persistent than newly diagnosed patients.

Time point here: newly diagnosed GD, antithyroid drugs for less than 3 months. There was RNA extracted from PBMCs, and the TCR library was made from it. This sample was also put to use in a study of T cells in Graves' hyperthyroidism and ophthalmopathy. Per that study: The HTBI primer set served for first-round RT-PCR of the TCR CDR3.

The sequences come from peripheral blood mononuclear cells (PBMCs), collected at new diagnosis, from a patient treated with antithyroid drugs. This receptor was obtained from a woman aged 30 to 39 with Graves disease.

This CDR3 reads CSVVGTLLRQDTQYF. The CDR3 DNA reads TGCAGCGTCGTAGGGACCCTGCTTCGCCAAGATACGCAGTATTTT. The chain combines TRBV29-1 with TRBJ2-3; D may correspond to TRBD1 or TRBD2 (5 bases each). V lost 6 bases and J 5 bases, leaving 21 bases between the germline ends. The CDR3 is 15 residues long. Germline V gene sequence: CDR1 SQVTM, CDR2 ANQGSEA.